The 20 T cell receptor beta chains reported below all come from one sample, sequenced in a study of graft-versus-host responses after intestinal transplantation. Profiling relied on immunoSEQ multiplex PCR, and the TCRdb table lists in-frame clones only, not all of them. In the table there are under 150,000 clones, around 93% of which are singletons. Their recognized antigens are unknown. Sequences were derived from unstimulated CD4+ T cells sorted from spleen or lymph node cells, sampled before intestinal transplant. These receptors were collected from a human donor who received an intestinal transplant.

The chain carries TRBV19 and TRBJ1-5; D call uncertain. V was shortened by 0 bases and J by 6 bases, with 18 bases between the two germline ends. The CDR3 covers 17 residues. Germline CDR1 LNHDA, CDR2 SQIVND (reference sequence). CDR3 nucleotide sequence: TGTGCCAGTAGTATAGATCTTGGGCCGGGGAAGGTTCAGCCCCAGCATTTT. Translated, it gives CASSIDLGPGKVQPQHF.

The chain recombines TRBV7-2 with TRBJ2-1; D gene uncertain. The V end lost 5 bases, the J end lost 4 bases, and 3 bases lay between the germline ends. This CDR3 spans 11 amino acids. From germline, CDR1 is SGHTA and CDR2 FQGNSA. CDR3: CASSNYNEQFF. The DNA of the CDR3 is TGTGCCAGCAGCAATTACAATGAGCAGTTCTTC.

In this sample, this clone turned up once. V and J are TRBV7-6 and TRBJ2-3; 11 bases map to TRBD2. The CDR3 has 17 amino acids. CDR1 is SGHVS, CDR2 FNYEAQ, per germline. J gave up 2 bases and V 4 bases, and 8 bases lay outside the gene matches. The CDR3 DNA sequence: TGTGCCAGCAGCTCTAGAGGGACTAGCGGATACACAGATACGCAGTATTTT. This translates into CASSSRGTSGYTDTQYF.

V is TRBV5-4 and J is TRBJ1-4, with TRBD1 as a possible D gene (5 bases). Trimming pared 4 bases from V and 6 bases from J, leaving 16 bases between. The CDR3 spans 15 residues. CDR1 SGHNT and CDR2 YYREEE come from the germline V gene (reference sequence). The CDR3 loop reads CASSPAGVADEKLFF. In DNA, the CDR3 is TGTGCCAGCAGCCCGGCGGGGGTAGCGGATGAAAAACTGTTTTTT.

The chain recombines TRBV7-9 with TRBJ1-1; 7 bases fit TRBD1. Losses at the gene ends were 0 bases for V and 1 base for J; bases not matched to a gene: 2. The length of the CDR3 is 15 residues. Germline V lookup: CDR1 SEHNR, CDR2 FQNEAQ (reference sequence). This chain's CDR3 is CASSLAGQTNTEAFF. The CDR3 DNA reads TGTGCCAGCAGCTTAGCGGGACAGACGAACACTGAAGCTTTCTTT.

The V call is TRBV20-1, the J call TRBJ1-2; D call uncertain. The CDR3 covers 11 residues. The V end was cut by 3 bases, the J end by 4 bases, with 6 bases between. CDR1 DFQATT and CDR2 SNEGSKA come from the germline V gene (reference sequence). CDR3 coding DNA: TGCAGTGCTAGTACCGGCTATGGCTACACCTTC. As protein: CSASTGYGYTF.

This sequence joins TRBV28 and TRBJ2-5, with 9 bases matching TRBD2. The CDR3 has 16 amino acids. Germline lookup yields CDR1 MDHEN and CDR2 SYDVKM. The J segment lost 3 bases and the V segment lost 8 bases, leaving 13 bases of the junction unmatched. This CDR3 reads CASLSAGVAGEETQYF. The CDR3, as DNA: TGTGCCAGCCTATCCGCGGGGGTAGCGGGAGAAGAGACCCAGTACTTC.

The chain recombines TRBV5-1 with TRBJ1-1; D possibly corresponds to TRBD1 (6 bases). The length of the CDR3 is 13 residues. Deletions cut 0 bases from V and 5 bases from J, with 8 bases between. Germline V gene lookup returns CDR1 SGHRS and CDR2 YFSETQ. CDR3: CASSLDGQTEAFF. CDR3 nucleotides: TGCGCCAGCAGCTTGGACGGACAGACTGAAGCTTTCTTT.

V and J are TRBV6-5 and TRBJ1-1; D not certain. The CDR3 totals 13 residues. Trimming cost V 4 bases and J 3 bases, with 9 bases left between them. The germline V gene encodes CDR1 MNHEY and CDR2 SVGAGI. The chain's CDR3 is CASSWGVDTEAFF. The CDR3 DNA reads as TGTGCCAGCAGTTGGGGAGTTGACACTGAAGCTTTCTTT.

In the case of this clone: Compared with germline, one end of the junction differs, possibly owing to a read error. This chain uses TRBV20-1 with TRBJ2-4; TRBD2 might be the D (6 bases). The CDR3 length is 11 residues. CDR1 DFQATT and CDR2 SNEGSKA come from the germline V gene (reference sequence). CDR3 loop: CSARDRGGGNF. The CDR3 DNA sequence: TGCAGTGCTAGAGATCGCGGCGGAGGGAACTTC.

The chain uses TRBV5-4 and TRBJ2-7, with D possibly being TRBD1 (6 bases). The CDR3 covers 14 residues. V gave up 0 bases and J gave up 4 bases, with 11 bases separating them. Germline lookup yields CDR1 SGHNT and CDR2 YYREEE (reference sequence). CDR3 nucleotides: TGTGCCAGCAGCTTGGGGACAGTAGGGTACGAGCAGTACTTC. It is translated as CASSLGTVGYEQYF.

The chain links TRBV6-6 to TRBJ2-7; D uncertain. Germline loops: CDR1 MNHNY, CDR2 SVGAGI (reference sequence). The CDR3 has 14 residues. The ends were cut back, 7 bases at V and 2 bases at J, with 15 bases in the middle. Here the CDR3 reads CASNDRALAYEQYF. The DNA of the CDR3 is TGTGCCAGCAACGACCGGGCCCTAGCCTACGAGCAGTACTTC.

The gene calls are TRBV28 and TRBJ2-2; 10 positions agree with TRBD2. V lost 9 bases to trimming and J lost 3 bases; unmatched junction nucleotides: 7. The CDR3 has 15 residues. Per the germline V gene, CDR1 is MDHEN and CDR2 is SYDVKM. In nucleotides, the CDR3 is TGTGCCAGTATTGGACTAGCGGCTGACACCGGGGAGCTGTTTTTT. Translated: CASIGLAADTGELFF.

The gene calls are TRBV28 and TRBJ2-2; no clear D gene. There are 14 residues in the CDR3. The germline V gene has CDR1 MDHEN and CDR2 SYDVKM. The germline V and J ends were trimmed by 6 bases and 5 bases, with 13 bases remaining between them. CDR3 bases: TGTGCCAGCAGCCTTGATCCGGGTACCGGGGAGCTGTTTTTT. This gives the protein CASSLDPGTGELFF.

V is TRBV7-9 and J is TRBJ2-3; 12 nucleotides match TRBD2. J was trimmed by 4 bases and V by 4 bases; bases with no gene match: 3. Germline assignment: CDR1 SEHNR and CDR2 FQNEAQ (reference sequence). This CDR3 is 15 amino acids long. DNA of the CDR3: TGTGCCAGCAGCTCGCTAGCGGGAGGGGCAGATACGCAGTATTTT. This codes for CASSSLAGGADTQYF.

V gene TRBV19 combines with J gene TRBJ2-7; TRBD2 agrees at 8 bases. With V trimmed by 6 bases and J by 5 bases, 9 bases remained unmatched. Germline CDR1 and CDR2: LNHDA and SQIVND (reference sequence). The CDR3 sequence is 14 residues long. This CDR3 is CASRTSGSSDEQYF. The CDR3 nucleotides read TGTGCCAGTAGGACGAGCGGGAGTAGCGACGAGCAGTACTTC.

This clone is a singleton in its sample. The rearrangement links TRBV10-2 to TRBJ2-1; TRBD2 aligns across 8 bases. The ends lost 6 bases at V and 1 base at J; junction bases unmatched: 2. The length of the CDR3 is 14 residues. CDR1 and CDR2 from the germline V gene are WSHSY and SAAADI. In DNA, the CDR3 is TGCGCCAGCAGCGCGGGGGGTTCCTACAATGAGCAGTTCTTC. The encoded protein is CASSAGGSYNEQFF.

This clone was recorded once. The chain recombines TRBV30 with TRBJ2-7, with 7 positions matching TRBD2. V shed 0 bases and J 9 bases; nucleotides not matched to a gene: 8. Germline CDR1 reads GTSNPN; CDR2 reads SVGIG (reference sequence). The CDR3 is 13 residues long. The CDR3 nucleotides are TGTGCCTGGAGTGTGTTGGGAGGGTATGTGCAGTACTTC. It yields the protein CAWSVLGGYVQYF.

This clone was picked up one time. This same CDR3 is encoded by further DNA sequences in the sample. The V gene is TRBV7-3, the J gene TRBJ2-3; 7 nucleotides align to TRBD2. This CDR3 has 15 amino acids. CDR1 and CDR2 from the germline V gene are SGHTA and FQGTGA. The V gene end was trimmed by 1 base and the J gene end by 1 base; junction bases not matched to a gene: 2. The CDR3 DNA is TGTGCCAGCAGCTTAAGAGCGGGGCGCACAGATACGCAGTATTTT. It codes for CASSLRAGRTDTQYF.

Points on this clone: A junction end diverges from the germline sequence, so it may reflect a read error. The V call is TRBV4-1, the J call TRBJ2-7, with D perhaps matching TRBD1 (6 bases). CDR3 length equals 11 residues. Germline loops: CDR1 MGHRA, CDR2 YSYEKL. The CDR3 here is CASSQDGQFSF. The CDR3 DNA sequence: TGCGCCAGCAGCCAAGATGGACAGTTCAGCTTC.